Here is one T cell receptor beta chain with its context. This sample was included in a study of blood T cell repertoires in COVID-19. Looking at the study overall: Italy, Spain and the United States were the sources of the convalescent and acute COVID-19 samples. The cDNA or gDNA used as material had been derived from T cells, B-cell-depleted T cells, or PBMCs.

Clinical histories supplied by participants themselves formed the basis of cohort assignment. Two consecutive negative NP/OP PCR tests, clearance, or resolved symptoms defined Cohort 3 recovery. Method: immunoSEQ multiplex PCR; TCRdb's copy keeps in-frame clones and lacks some. The data hold roughly 250,000 clones, with around 89% observed a single time. Sequencing was carried out using PBMCs or T cells enriched from blood (not recorded which). The sequence came from a man between 35 and 55 years old who had recovered from COVID-19.

CDR3 amino acids: CASSRGSADFIYGYTF. The CDR3 coding sequence is TGTGCCAGCAGCCGTGGGTCGGCAGACTTTATCTATGGCTACACCTTC. V and J are TRBV7-8 and TRBJ1-2; D unresolved. Deletions cut 5 bases from V and 4 bases from J, with 20 bases between. Germline CDR1 and CDR2: SGHVS and FQNEAQ. The CDR3 extends over 16 amino acids.